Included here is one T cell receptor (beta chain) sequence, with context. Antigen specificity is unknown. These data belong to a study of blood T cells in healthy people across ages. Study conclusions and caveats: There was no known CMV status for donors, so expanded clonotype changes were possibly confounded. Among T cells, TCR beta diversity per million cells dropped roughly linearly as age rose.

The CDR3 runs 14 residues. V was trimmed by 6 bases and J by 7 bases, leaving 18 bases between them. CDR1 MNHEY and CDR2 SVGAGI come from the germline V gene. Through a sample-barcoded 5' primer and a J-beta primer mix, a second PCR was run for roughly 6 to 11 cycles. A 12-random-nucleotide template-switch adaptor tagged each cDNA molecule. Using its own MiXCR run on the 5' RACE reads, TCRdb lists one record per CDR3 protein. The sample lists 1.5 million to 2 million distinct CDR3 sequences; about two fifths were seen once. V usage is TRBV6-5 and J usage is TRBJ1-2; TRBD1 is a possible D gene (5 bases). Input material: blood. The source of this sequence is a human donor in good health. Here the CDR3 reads CASRTMGGGGGYTF. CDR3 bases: TGTGCCAGCAGGACAATGGGGGGGGGTGGTGGCTACACCTTC.